This entry lists 25 T cell receptor beta chains sequenced from one sample in a study of regulatory T cells in long-lasting Graves disease. The time point was: persistent/refractory GD, antithyroid drugs over 5 years with positive TRAb. The TCR library used RNA extracted from PBMCs. Arm-PCR of CDR3 regions and iRepertoire HTBI primers were used to build TCR beta libraries. TCRdb reprocessed the multiplex PCR reads via MiXCR and lists one record per CDR3 protein. The sample has under 500,000 distinct CDR3 sequences; more than 20% are singletons. The sequencing used peripheral blood mononuclear cells (PBMCs), collected when the disease was refractory, from a patient treated with antithyroid drugs. These receptors came from a female donor with Graves disease.

In this sample, this clonotype turned up a few times. The chain couples TRBV20-1 to TRBJ2-7; possible D gene TRBD1, 6 bases. Germline-derived CDR1 and CDR2 are DFQATT and SNEGSKA (reference sequence). Trimming left V 0 bases short and J 3 bases short, with 9 bases between. The CDR3 extends over 13 amino acids. In DNA, the CDR3 is TGCAGTGCTAGAGATTCGGGACACTACGAGCAGTACTTC. It specifies CSARDSGHYEQYF.

J is TRBJ2-7 and V is TRBV29-1; D is ambiguous. Looked up from germline, CDR1 is SQVTM and CDR2 is ANQGSEA. V lost 2 bases to trimming and J lost 1 base, with 3 bases between them. The CDR3 loop spans 11 amino acids. CDR3 DNA sequence: TGCAGCGTTGAATTATCCTACGAGCAGTACTTC. This encodes CSVELSYEQYF.

This clonotype was observed many times. The chain carries TRBV12-3 or TRBV12-4 and TRBJ1-2; D perhaps matches TRBD1 (6 bases). The CDR3 has 12 amino acids. Trimming took 6 bases from V and 7 from J, leaving 12 bases between them. The CDR3 reads CASSLGGFGYTF. As DNA, the CDR3 is TGTGCCAGCAGCCTAGGGGGATTTGGCTACACCTTC.

This clonotype was picked up many times. The chain recombines TRBV7-8 with TRBJ1-6; 7 bases align to TRBD1. CDR3 length equals 14 residues. CDR1 is SGHVS, CDR2 FQNEAQ, per germline. V shed 5 bases, J shed 10 bases, and the junction held 8 bases outside the gene matches. In DNA, the CDR3 is TGTGCCAGCAGCCCAGGGGACAGTGGATCACCCCTCCACTTT. This gives the protein CASSPGDSGSPLHF.

This clonotype came up many times. The chain carries TRBV7-9 and TRBJ2-7; 7 bases fit TRBD1. CDR3 length equals 15 residues. The germline V gene encodes CDR1 SEHNR and CDR2 FQNEAQ (reference sequence). Germline trimming cut 1 base from V and 0 bases from J; bases unmatched to any gene: 3. CDR3 residues: CASSLGDSSSYEQYF. DNA for the CDR3: TGTGCCAGCAGCTTAGGGGACAGCTCCTCCTACGAGCAGTACTTC.

The chain uses TRBV7-9 and TRBJ1-1; D not resolved. The CDR3 runs to 15 residues. CDR1 SEHNR and CDR2 FQNEAQ come from the germline V gene (reference sequence). V lost 6 bases, J lost 1 base, and 15 bases lay in between. CDR3 DNA sequence: TGTGCCAGCAGACCGGACGGAGCCCAGAACACTGAAGCTTTCTTT. This sequence encodes CASRPDGAQNTEAFF.

V usage is TRBV24-1 and J usage is TRBJ2-7; D ambiguous. CDR3 length: 14 amino acids. Looked up from germline, CDR1 is KGHDR and CDR2 is SFDVKD. Deletions cut 1 base from V and 2 bases from J, with 8 bases between. The CDR3 DNA reads TGTGCCACCAGTGATTTTAACAGTCCCTACGAGCAGTACTTC. Encoded protein: CATSDFNSPYEQYF.

This clonotype was counted at least ten times. V gene TRBV12-3 or TRBV12-4 combines with J gene TRBJ2-7; D might be TRBD1 (7 bases). V was cut by 2 bases and J by 5 bases, with 16 bases left in between. The CDR3 consists of 15 residues. CDR3 residues: CASSLIQGGRNEQYF. The DNA for the CDR3 is TGTGCCAGCAGTTTAATCCAGGGGGGTAGGAACGAGCAGTACTTC.

This clonotype was observed many times. DNA of the CDR3: TGTGCCAGCATAACTAGCGGGAGCACCGGGGAGCTGTTTTTT. Translated, it gives CASITSGSTGELFF. The chain is built from TRBV7-9 and TRBJ2-2, with TRBD2 matching over 11 bases. Germline CDR1 SEHNR, CDR2 FQNEAQ (reference sequence). Germline trimming cut 7 bases from V and 4 bases from J; bases unmatched to any gene: 2. CDR3 length: 14 amino acids.

This clonotype has a count of ten or more. This chain links TRBV27 with TRBJ2-7, with D perhaps matching TRBD1 (6 bases). V lost 3 bases and J lost 4, with 16 bases in between. CDR1 and CDR2 from the germline V gene are MNHEY and SMNVEV (reference sequence). The CDR3 runs 15 residues. CDR3 amino acids: CASSFEGGRGYEQYF. The CDR3 nucleotides read TGTGCCAGCAGTTTCGAGGGTGGCAGGGGATACGAGCAGTACTTC.

The J gene is TRBJ2-5, the V gene TRBV5-1; tentative D call: TRBD2 (6 bases). The CDR3 consists of 14 residues. Germline values: CDR1 SGHRS, CDR2 YFSETQ. V lost 2 bases to trimming and J lost 5 bases, with 13 bases between them. The CDR3, as DNA: TGCGCCAGCAGCTTATCGAGAGGGAGGGAGACCCAGTACTTC. Residues: CASSLSRGRETQYF.

This clonotype was counted many times. The chain couples TRBV2 to TRBJ2-5, with D tentatively TRBD1 or TRBD2 (5 bases each). Trimming pared 8 bases from V and 2 bases from J, leaving 15 bases between. Germline-derived CDR1 and CDR2 are SNHLY and FYNNEI. The CDR3 loop spans 14 amino acids. This chain's CDR3 is CASRGRGPQETQYF. The CDR3 DNA follows: TGTGCCAGCCGGGGAAGGGGCCCTCAAGAGACCCAGTACTTC.

The V call is TRBV27, the J call TRBJ2-2; 8 positions agree with TRBD1. From germline, CDR1 is MNHEY and CDR2 SMNVEV (reference sequence). V shed 5 bases and J 6 bases; nucleotides not matched to a gene: 2. The length of the CDR3 is 13 residues. The CDR3 bases are TGTGCCAGCAGTCACAGGGGGTCCGGGGAGCTGTTTTTT. Its protein product is CASSHRGSGELFF.

This clonotype showed up just a few times. The rearrangement uses TRBV11-2 and TRBJ2-7; a possible D gene is TRBD1 (5 bases). CDR3 length: 14 amino acids. V gave up 0 bases and J gave up 6 bases, with 12 bases separating them. CDR1 and CDR2 from the germline V gene are SGHAT and FQNNGV. CDR3: CASSLDSGWSEQYF. The DNA of the CDR3 is TGTGCCAGCAGCTTAGATTCAGGGTGGTCCGAGCAGTACTTC.

The CDR3 nucleotides are TGTGCCACCAGCAGAGATCCTGGGGTGGGCAATCAGCCCCAGCATTTT. Protein product: CATSRDPGVGNQPQHF. The V gene is TRBV15, the J gene TRBJ1-5; D remains unclear. This CDR3 comprises 16 residues. Trimming left V 0 bases short and J 2 bases short, with 11 bases between. Germline CDR1 LNHNV, CDR2 YYDKDF (reference sequence). Complete variable domain (other parts from reference TRBV15 and TRBJ1-5): DAMVIQNPRYQVTQFGKPVTLSCSQTLNHNVMYWYQQKSSQAPKLLFHYYDKDFNNEADTPDNFQSRRPNTSFCFLDIRSPGLGDTAMYLCATSRDPGVGNQPQHFGDGTRLSIL.

The chain links TRBV6-1 to TRBJ1-2; tentative D call: TRBD1 (5 bases). Germline V CDR1 and CDR2: MNHNS, SASEGT. Trimming removed 5 bases from V and 3 bases from J, with 13 bases in between. The CDR3 is 14 amino acids. CDR3 DNA: TGTGCCAGCAGTCGAATCCGGGGCTACTATGGCTACACCTTC. Translating gives CASSRIRGYYGYTF.

V and J are TRBV7-2 and TRBJ2-3, with TRBD2 identical over 9 bases. J was trimmed by 4 bases and V by 6 bases; bases with no gene match: 8. Germline CDR1 is SGHTA and CDR2 is FQGNSA. CDR3 size: 15 residues. For the CDR3, the DNA is TGTGCCAGCAGACCCGGCGGGAGGGCCCCAGATACGCAGTATTTT. Translating gives CASRPGGRAPDTQYF.

This chain connects TRBV24-1 to TRBJ2-5; D is uncertain. The CDR3 runs 14 residues. Germline V lookup: CDR1 KGHDR, CDR2 SFDVKD. Trimming pared 1 base from V and 0 bases from J, leaving 5 bases between. CDR3 protein: CATSDFVYQETQYF. The CDR3 DNA follows: TGTGCCACCAGTGATTTTGTCTACCAAGAGACCCAGTACTTC.

This clonotype was picked up many times. This rearrangement joins TRBV6-1 to TRBJ1-4; D call uncertain. Germline V gives CDR1 MNHNS, CDR2 SASEGT. The CDR3 sequence is 15 residues long. The germline V and J ends were trimmed by 5 bases and 7 bases, with 17 bases remaining between them. The CDR3 DNA reads TGTGCCAGCAGTATCGTGACCGCCCCCCCTGAAAAACTGTTTTTT. Protein: CASSIVTAPPEKLFF.

This clonotype was detected many times. This chain uses TRBV6-1 with TRBJ1-1; D is ambiguous. CDR3 length equals 14 residues. V dropped 2 bases and J dropped 0 bases, with 7 bases sitting between them. Germline loops: CDR1 MNHNS, CDR2 SASEGT. The CDR3 DNA follows: TGTGCCAGCAGTGAATGGTCGGTGAACACTGAAGCTTTCTTT. Amino acids: CASSEWSVNTEAFF.

In its sample, this clonotype was seen a few times. The chain couples TRBV24-1 to TRBJ1-5; 7 nucleotides align to TRBD1. With V trimmed by 11 bases and J by 7 bases, 7 bases remained unmatched. Germline V gives CDR1 KGHDR, CDR2 SFDVKD. The CDR3 sequence is 12 residues long. CDR3 coding DNA: TGTGCCATCGACAGGGTTGAACAGCCCCAGCATTTT. This encodes CAIDRVEQPQHF.

This clonotype was detected only a few times. This rearrangement joins TRBV20-1 to TRBJ2-7, with D perhaps TRBD2 (6 bases). Trimming pared 0 bases from V and 5 bases from J, leaving 17 bases between. The CDR3 is 15 residues long. CDR1 and CDR2 (germline): DFQATT, SNEGSKA (reference sequence). The CDR3 coding sequence is TGCAGTGCTAGAGACCTAGCGAGAGGGACCAACGAGCAGTACTTC. Translated: CSARDLARGTNEQYF.

This clonotype was found a few times. This sequence joins TRBV7-3 and TRBJ2-3, with 10 nucleotides matching TRBD2. Unmatched junction bases numbered 5, after V lost 5 bases and J lost 6 bases. The CDR3 covers 14 residues. Germline values: CDR1 SGHTA, CDR2 FQGTGA. The CDR3 bases are TGTGCCAGCAGCCTAGCGGGAGTGGGGGATACGCAGTATTTT. Residues: CASSLAGVGDTQYF.

The sample holds many counts of this clonotype. Germline is not matched at one junction end, which may reflect a read error. The rearrangement uses TRBV7-2 and TRBJ1-1, with 9 bases lining up with TRBD1. Germline assignment: CDR1 SGHTA and CDR2 FQGNSA. The CDR3 is made up of 15 amino acids. The CDR3 DNA follows: TGTGCCAGCAGCCTAGCCGGGACAGGGATCACTGAAGCTTTCTTT. Translating it yields CASSLAGTGITEAFF.

The V call is TRBV7-2, the J call TRBJ2-1, with TRBD2 identical over 8 bases. The CDR3 consists of 15 residues. Losses at the gene ends were 0 bases for V and 6 bases for J; bases not matched to a gene: 4. CDR1 SGHTA and CDR2 FQGNSA come from the germline V gene. The CDR3 here is CASSLAGTSRNEQFF. The CDR3 DNA reads TGTGCCAGCAGCTTAGCGGGGACTAGTCGCAATGAGCAGTTCTTC.